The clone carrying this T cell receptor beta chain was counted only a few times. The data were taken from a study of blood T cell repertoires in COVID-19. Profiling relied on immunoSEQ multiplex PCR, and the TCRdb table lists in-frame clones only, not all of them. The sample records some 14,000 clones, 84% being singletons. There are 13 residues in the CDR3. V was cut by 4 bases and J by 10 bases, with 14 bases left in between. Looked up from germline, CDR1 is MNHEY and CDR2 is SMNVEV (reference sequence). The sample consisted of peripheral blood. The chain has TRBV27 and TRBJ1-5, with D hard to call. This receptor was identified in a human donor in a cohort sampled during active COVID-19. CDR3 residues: CASSSSAAAPQHF. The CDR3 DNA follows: TGTGCCAGCAGTTCATCTGCAGCGGCCCCCCAGCATTTT.